Sequencing of this T cell receptor (beta chain) was carried out in a study of naive and memory T cell subsets. Four PCR rounds used nested alpha and beta constant region primers plus the SP2 primer. MiXCR, applied by TCRdb to the 5' RACE reads, yields one record per CDR3 protein. The data contain roughly 48,000 distinct CDR3 sequences, 4.7% of them seen just once; the ten biggest clones take up around 0.8%. This clonotype was observed at least ten times. The library had UMIs added by 3' ligation of an oligonucleotide to TCR cDNA. Germline V gene data show CDR1 as KGHDR and CDR2 as SFDVKD. V was clipped by 2 bases and J by 5 bases, with 15 bases between them. There are 16 residues in the CDR3.

The chain combines TRBV24-1 with TRBJ2-1; possible D gene TRBD2, 6 bases. The receptor was isolated from a female donor in good health. CDR3 in amino acids: CATSDSAGGPDNEQFF. The CDR3 region has the DNA TGTGCCACCAGTGATTCGGCAGGAGGGCCTGACAATGAGCAGTTCTTC.